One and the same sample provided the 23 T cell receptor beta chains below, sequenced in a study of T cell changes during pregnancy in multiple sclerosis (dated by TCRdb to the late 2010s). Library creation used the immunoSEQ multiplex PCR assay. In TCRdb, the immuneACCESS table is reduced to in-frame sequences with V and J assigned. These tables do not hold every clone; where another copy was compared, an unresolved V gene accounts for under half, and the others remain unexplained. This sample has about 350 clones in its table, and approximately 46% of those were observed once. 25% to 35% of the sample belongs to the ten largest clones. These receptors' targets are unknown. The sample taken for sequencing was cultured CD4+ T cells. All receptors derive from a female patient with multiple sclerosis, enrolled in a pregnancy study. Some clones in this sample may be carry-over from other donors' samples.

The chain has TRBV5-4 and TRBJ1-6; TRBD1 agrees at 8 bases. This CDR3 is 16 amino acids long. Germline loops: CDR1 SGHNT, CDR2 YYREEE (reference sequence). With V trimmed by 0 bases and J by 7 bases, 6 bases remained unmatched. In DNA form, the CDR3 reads TGTGCCAGCAGCTTGGCAGGGGGCAGGGGGAATTCACCCCTCCACTTT. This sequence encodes CASSLAGGRGNSPLHF. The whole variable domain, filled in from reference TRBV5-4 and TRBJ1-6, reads ETGVTQSPTHLIKTRGQQVTLRCSSQSGHNTVSWYQQALGQGPQFIFQYYREEENGRGNFPPRFSGLQFPNYSSELNVNALELDDSALYLCASSLAGGRGNSPLHFGNGTRLTVT.

In DNA form, the CDR3 reads TGTGCCAGTCATATCGTAGGGGAGCTGTTTTTT. This sequence encodes CASHIVGELFF. The chain uses TRBV7-9 and TRBJ2-2; D is undetermined. This CDR3 has 11 amino acids. Deletions cut 9 bases from V and 8 bases from J, with 10 bases between. Germline V gives CDR1 SEHNR, CDR2 FQNEAQ (reference sequence).

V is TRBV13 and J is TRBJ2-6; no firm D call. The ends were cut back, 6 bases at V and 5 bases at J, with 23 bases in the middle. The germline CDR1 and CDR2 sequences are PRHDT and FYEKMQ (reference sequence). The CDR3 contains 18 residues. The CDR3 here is CASRVQKRVQSRANVLTF. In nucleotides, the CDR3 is TGTGCCAGCAGGGTGCAAAAGCGAGTACAAAGTCGGGCCAACGTCCTGACTTTC.

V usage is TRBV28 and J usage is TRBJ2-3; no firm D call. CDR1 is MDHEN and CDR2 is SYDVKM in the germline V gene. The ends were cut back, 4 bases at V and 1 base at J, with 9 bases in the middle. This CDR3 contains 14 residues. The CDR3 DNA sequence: TGTGCCAGCAGTTCCGAACAGCGCACAGATACGCAGTATTTT. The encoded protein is CASSSEQRTDTQYF.

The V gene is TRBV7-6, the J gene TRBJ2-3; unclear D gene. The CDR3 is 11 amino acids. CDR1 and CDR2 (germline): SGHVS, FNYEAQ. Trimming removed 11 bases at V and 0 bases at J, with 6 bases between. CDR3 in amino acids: CAGTSTDTQYF. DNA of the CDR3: TGTGCCGGAACCAGCACAGATACGCAGTATTTT.

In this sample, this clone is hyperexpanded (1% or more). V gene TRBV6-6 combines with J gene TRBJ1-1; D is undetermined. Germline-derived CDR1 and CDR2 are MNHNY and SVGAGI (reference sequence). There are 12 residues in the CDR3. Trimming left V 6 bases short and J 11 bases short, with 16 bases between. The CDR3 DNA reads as TGTGCCAGCAGATTATCCCCATTGAAGGCTTTCTTT. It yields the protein CASRLSPLKAFF.

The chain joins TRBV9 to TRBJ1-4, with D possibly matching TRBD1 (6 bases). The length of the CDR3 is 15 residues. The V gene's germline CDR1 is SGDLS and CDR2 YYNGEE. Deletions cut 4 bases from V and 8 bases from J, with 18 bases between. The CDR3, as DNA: TGTGCCAGCAGCTTACTACAGGGTCGGTTCGAAAAACTGTTTTTT. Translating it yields CASSLLQGRFEKLFF.

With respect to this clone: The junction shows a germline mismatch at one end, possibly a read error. The CDR3 bases are TGTGCCAACAGCTTGTGGGCAGGCGCTAATGAAAAACTGTTTTTT. This sequence encodes CANSLWAGANEKLFF. This chain links TRBV5-6 with TRBJ1-4; no clear D. The germline CDR1 and CDR2 sequences are SGHDT and YYEEEE. This CDR3 has 15 residues.

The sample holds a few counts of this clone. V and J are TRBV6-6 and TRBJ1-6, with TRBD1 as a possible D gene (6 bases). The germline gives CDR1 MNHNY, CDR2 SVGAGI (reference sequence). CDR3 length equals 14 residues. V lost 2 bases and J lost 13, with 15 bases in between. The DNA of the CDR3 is TGTGCCAGCAGTTACGGGGCAGGGGAAATGCCCCTCCACTTT. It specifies CASSYGAGEMPLHF.

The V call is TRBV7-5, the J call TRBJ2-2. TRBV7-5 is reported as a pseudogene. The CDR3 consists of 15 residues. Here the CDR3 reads CASSRNSANTGELFF. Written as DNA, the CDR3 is TGTGCCAGCAGCCGGAACTCCGCGAACACCGGGGAGCTGTTTTTT.

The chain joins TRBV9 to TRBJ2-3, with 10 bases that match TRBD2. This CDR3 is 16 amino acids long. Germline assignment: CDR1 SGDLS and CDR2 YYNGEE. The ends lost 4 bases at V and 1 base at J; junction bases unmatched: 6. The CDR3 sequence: CASSPLGTSGTDTQYF. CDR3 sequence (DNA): TGTGCCAGCAGCCCCCTAGGGACTAGCGGCACAGATACGCAGTATTTT.

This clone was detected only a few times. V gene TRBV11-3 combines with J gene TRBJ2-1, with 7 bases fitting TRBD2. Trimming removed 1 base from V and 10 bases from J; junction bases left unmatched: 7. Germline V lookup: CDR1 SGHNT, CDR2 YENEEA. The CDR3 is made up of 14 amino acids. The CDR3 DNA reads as TGTGCCAGCAGCTTAGGGGAGGGCTACTTGGAGCAGTTCTTC. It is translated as CASSLGEGYLEQFF.

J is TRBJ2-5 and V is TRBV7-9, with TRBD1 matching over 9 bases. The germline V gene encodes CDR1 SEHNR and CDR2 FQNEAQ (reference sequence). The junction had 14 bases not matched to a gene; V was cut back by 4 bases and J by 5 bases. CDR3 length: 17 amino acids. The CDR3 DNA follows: TGTGCCAGCAGCTCACGCATTTCAGGACAGGGGACGGAGACCCAGTACTTC. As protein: CASSSRISGQGTETQYF.

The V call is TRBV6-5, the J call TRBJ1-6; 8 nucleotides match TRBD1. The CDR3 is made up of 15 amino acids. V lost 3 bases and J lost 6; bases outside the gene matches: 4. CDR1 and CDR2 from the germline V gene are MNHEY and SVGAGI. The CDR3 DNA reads TGTGCCAGCAGTTATAAAGACAGGGGTAATTCACCCCTCCACTTT. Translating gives CASSYKDRGNSPLHF.

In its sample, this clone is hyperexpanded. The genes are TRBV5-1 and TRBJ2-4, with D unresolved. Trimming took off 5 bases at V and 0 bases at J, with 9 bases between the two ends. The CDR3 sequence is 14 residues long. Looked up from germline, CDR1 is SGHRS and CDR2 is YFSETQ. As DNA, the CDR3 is TGCGCCAGCAGTTCTAACGGAGCCAAAAACATTCAGTACTTC. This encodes CASSSNGAKNIQYF. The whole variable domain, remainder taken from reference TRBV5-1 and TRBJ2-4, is KAGVTQTPRYLIKTRGQQVTLSCSPISGHRSVSWYQQTPGQGLQFLFEYFSETQRNKGNFPGRFSGRQFSNSRSEMNVSTLELGDSALYLCASSSNGAKNIQYFGAGTRLSVL.

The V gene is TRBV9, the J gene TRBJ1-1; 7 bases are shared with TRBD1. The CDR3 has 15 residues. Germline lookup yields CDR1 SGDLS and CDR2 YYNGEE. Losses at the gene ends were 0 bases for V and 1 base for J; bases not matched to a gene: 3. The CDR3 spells CASSVEDRRNTEAFF. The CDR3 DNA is TGTGCCAGCAGCGTAGAGGACAGGAGGAACACTGAAGCTTTCTTT.

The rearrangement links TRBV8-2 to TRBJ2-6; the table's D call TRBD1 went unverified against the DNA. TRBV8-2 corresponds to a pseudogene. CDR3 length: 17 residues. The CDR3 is CGSLVKITQSRANVLTF. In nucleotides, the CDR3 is TGTGGCAGTTTGGTTAAGATAACACAAAGTCGGGCCAACGTCCTGACTTTC.

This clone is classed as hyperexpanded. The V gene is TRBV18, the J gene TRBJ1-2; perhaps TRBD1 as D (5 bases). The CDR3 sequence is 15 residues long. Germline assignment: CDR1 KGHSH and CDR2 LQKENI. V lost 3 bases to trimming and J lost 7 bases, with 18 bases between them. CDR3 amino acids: CASSPPRAQVRGYTF. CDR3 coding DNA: TGTGCCAGCTCACCCCCACGAGCACAGGTCCGTGGCTACACCTTC.

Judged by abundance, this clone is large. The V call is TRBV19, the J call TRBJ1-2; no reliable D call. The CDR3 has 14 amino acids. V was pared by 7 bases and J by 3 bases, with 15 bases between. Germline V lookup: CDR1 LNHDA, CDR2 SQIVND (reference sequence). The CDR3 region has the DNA TGTGCCAGTAACCCACAGCAAAGGGACTATGGCTACACCTTC. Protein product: CASNPQQRDYGYTF.

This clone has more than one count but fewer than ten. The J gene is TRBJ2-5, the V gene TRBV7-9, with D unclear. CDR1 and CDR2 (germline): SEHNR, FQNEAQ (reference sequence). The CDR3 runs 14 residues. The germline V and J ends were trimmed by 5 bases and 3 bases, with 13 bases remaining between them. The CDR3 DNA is TGTGCCAGCAGCCCCTACCCCCGGAAAGAGACCCAGTACTTC. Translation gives CASSPYPRKETQYF.

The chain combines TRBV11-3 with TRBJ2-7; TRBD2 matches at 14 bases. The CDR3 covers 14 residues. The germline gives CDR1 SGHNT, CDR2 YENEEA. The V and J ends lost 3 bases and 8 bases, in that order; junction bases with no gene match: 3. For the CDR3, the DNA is TGTGCCAGCAGCTTCGGGACTAGCGGGAGCAAGCAGTACTTC. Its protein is CASSFGTSGSKQYF.

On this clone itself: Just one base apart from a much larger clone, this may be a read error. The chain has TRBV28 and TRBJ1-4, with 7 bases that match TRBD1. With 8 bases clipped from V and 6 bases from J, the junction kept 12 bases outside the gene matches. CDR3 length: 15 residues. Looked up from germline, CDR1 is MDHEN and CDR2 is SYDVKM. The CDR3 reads CASGGPGTAYEKLFF. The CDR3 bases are TGTGCCAGCGGAGGACCCGGGACAGCTTATGAAAAACTGTTTTTT. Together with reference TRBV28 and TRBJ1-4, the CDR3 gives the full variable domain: DVKVTQSSRYLVKRTGEKVFLECVQDMDHENMFWYRQDPGLGLRLIYFSYDVKMKEKGDIPEGYSVSREKKERFSLILESASTNQTSMYLCASGGPGTAYEKLFFGSGTQLSVL.

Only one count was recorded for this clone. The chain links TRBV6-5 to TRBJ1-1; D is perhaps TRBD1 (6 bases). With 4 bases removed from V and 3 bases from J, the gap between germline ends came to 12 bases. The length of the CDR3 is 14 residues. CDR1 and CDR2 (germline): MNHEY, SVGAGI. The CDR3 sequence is CASSSGGGDTEAFF. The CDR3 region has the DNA TGTGCCAGCAGTTCGGGGGGCGGGGACACTGAAGCTTTCTTT.